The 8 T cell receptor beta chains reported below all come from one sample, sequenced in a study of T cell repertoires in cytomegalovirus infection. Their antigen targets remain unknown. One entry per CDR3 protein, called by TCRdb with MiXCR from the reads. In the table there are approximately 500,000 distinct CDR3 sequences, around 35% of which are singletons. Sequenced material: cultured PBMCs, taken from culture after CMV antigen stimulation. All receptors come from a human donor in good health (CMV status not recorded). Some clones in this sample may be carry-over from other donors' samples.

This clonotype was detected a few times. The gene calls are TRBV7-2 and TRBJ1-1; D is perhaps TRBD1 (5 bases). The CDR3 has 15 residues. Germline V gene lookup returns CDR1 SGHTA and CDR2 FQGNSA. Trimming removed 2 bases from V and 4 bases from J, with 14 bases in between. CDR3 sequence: CASSLIGSGGTEAFF. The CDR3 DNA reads TGTGCCAGCAGCTTAATTGGCTCGGGGGGCACTGAAGCTTTCTTT.

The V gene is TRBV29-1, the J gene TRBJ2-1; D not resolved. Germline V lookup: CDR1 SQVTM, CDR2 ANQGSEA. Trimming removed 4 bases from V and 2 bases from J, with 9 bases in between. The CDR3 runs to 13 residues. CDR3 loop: CSVAQYAYNEQFF. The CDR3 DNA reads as TGCAGCGTTGCACAGTACGCCTACAATGAGCAGTTCTTC.

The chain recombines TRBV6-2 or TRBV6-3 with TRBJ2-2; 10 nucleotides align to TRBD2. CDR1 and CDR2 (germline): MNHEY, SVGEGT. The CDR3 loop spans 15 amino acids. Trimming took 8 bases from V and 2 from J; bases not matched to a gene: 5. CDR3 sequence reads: CASAKLAGNTGELFF. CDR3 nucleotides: TGTGCCAGCGCCAAACTAGCGGGAAACACCGGGGAGCTGTTTTTT.

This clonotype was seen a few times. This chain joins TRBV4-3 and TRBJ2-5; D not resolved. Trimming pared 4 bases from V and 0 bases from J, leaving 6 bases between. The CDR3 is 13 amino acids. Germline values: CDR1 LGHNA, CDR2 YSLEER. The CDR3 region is CASSRTYQETQYF. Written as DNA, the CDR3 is TGCGCCAGCAGCCGCACCTACCAAGAGACCCAGTACTTC.

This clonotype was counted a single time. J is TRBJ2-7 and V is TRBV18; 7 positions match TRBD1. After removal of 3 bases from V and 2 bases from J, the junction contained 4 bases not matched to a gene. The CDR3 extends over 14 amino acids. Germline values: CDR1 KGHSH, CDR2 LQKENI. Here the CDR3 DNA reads TGTGCCAGCTCACCCCGACAGGGCACCTACGAGCAGTACTTC. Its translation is CASSPRQGTYEQYF.

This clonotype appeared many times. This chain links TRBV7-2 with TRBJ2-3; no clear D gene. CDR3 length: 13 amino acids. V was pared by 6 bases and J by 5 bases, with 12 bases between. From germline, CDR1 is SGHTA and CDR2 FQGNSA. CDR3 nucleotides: TGTGCCAGCAGTTTCACATCGGAAGATACGCAGTATTTT. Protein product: CASSFTSEDTQYF.

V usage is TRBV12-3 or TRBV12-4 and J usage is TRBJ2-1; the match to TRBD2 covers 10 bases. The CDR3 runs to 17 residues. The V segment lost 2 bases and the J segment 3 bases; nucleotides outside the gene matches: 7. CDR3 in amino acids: CASSLLAGVLNYNEQFF. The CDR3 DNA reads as TGTGCCAGCAGTTTACTAGCGGGAGTTCTCAACTACAATGAGCAGTTCTTC.

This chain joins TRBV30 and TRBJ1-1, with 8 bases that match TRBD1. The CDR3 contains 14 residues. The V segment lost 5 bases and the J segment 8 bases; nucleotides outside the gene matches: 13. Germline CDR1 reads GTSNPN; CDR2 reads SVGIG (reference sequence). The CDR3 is CAWLLYRGSMEAFF. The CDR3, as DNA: TGTGCCTGGCTCCTTTACAGGGGGAGTATGGAAGCTTTCTTT. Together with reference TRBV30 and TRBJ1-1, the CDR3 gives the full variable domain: SQTIHQWPATLVQPVGSPLSLECTVEGTSNPNLYWYRQAAGRGLQLLFYSVGIGQISSEVPQNLSASRPQDRQFILSSKKLLLSDSGFYLCAWLLYRGSMEAFFGQGTRLTVV.